Following are 2 T cell receptor beta chains from one sample sequenced in a study of T cell clonotyping in hematopoietic cell transplantation. TCRdb's copy holds only in-frame clones and misses some; the assay was immunoSEQ multiplex PCR. This sample carries about 69,000 clones, 94% of them seen once, and the ten largest clones take around 1.6%. The sequenced material came from peripheral blood mononuclear cells. Receptor source: a man between 50 and 59 years old in good health. Some clones in this sample may be carry-over from other donors' samples.

The rearrangement uses TRBV7-8 and TRBJ2-5, with D perhaps TRBD2 (6 bases). Germline V gene lookup returns CDR1 SGHVS and CDR2 FQNEAQ. This CDR3 spans 14 amino acids. The V end was cut by 2 bases, the J end by 4 bases, with 11 bases between. CDR3 nucleotides: TGTGCCAGCAGCTTACGCGACGGGGGAGAGACCCAGTACTTC. Its protein product is CASSLRDGGETQYF.

DNA of the CDR3: TGTGCCAGCGCGGCGGGGAGAGATACGCAGTATTTT. It specifies CASAAGRDTQYF. The chain is built from TRBV28 and TRBJ2-3; possible D gene TRBD2, 6 bases. Germline CDR1 MDHEN, CDR2 SYDVKM. V was trimmed by 8 bases and J by 5 bases, leaving 11 bases between them. The CDR3 loop spans 12 amino acids.